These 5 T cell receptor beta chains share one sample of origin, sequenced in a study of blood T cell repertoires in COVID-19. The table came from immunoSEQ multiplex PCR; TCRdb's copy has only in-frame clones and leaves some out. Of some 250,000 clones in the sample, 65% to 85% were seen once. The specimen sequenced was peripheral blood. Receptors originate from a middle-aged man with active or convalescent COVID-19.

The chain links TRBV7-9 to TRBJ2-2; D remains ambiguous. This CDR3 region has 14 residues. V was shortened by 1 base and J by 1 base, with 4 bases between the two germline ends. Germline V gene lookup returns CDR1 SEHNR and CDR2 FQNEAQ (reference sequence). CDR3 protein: CASSLVQNTGELFF. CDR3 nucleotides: TGTGCCAGCAGCTTAGTACAGAACACCGGGGAGCTGTTTTTT.

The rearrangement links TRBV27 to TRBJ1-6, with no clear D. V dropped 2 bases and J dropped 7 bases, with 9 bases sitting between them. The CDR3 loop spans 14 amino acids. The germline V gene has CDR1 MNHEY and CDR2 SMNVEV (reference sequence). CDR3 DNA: TGTGCCAGCAGTTTAGGCTTTATAAATTCACCCCTCCACTTT. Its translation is CASSLGFINSPLHF.

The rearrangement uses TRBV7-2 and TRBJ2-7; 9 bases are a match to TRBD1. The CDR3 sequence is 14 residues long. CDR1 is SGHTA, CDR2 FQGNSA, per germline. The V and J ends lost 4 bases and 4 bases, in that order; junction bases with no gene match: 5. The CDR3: CASSYGQGPYEQYF. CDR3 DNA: TGTGCCAGCAGCTATGGACAGGGGCCATACGAGCAGTACTTC.

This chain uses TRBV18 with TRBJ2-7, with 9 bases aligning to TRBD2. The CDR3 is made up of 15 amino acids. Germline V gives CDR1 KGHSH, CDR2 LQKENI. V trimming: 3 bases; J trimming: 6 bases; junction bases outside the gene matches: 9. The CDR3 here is CASSPPLGLAAEQYF. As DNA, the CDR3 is TGTGCCAGCTCACCCCCGCTGGGACTAGCAGCCGAGCAGTACTTC.

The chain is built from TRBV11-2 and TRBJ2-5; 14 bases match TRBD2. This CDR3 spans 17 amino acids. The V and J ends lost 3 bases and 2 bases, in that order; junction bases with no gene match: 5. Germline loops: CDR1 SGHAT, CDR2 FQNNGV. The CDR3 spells CASSLTSGRGGQETQYF. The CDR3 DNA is TGTGCCAGCAGCTTGACTAGCGGGAGGGGTGGTCAAGAGACCCAGTACTTC.